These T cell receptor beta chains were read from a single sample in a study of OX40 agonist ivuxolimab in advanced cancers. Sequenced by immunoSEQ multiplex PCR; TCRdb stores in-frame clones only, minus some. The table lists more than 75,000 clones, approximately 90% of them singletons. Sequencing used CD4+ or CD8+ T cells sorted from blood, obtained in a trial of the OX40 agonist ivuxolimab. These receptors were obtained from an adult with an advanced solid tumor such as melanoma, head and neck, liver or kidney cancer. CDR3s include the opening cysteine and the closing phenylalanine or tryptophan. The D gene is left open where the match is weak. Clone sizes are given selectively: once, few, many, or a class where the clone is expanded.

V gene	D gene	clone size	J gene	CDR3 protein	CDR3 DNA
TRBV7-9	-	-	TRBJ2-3	CASSLVGDTQYF	TGTGCCAGCAGCTTAGTTGGGGATACGCAGTATTTT
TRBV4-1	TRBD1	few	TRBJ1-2	CASSQDPNRARQGYGYTF	TGCGCCAGCAGCCAAGACCCAAATAGGGCGAGACAGGGCTATGGCTACACCTTC
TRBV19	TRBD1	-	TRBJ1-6	CASSMAGTGVNSPLHF	TGTGCCAGTAGTATGGCTGGGACAGGGGTGAATTCACCCCTCCACTTT
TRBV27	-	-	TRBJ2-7	CASSLGTPVSYEQYF	TGTGCCAGCAGTCTCGGGACACCAGTCTCCTACGAGCAGTACTTC
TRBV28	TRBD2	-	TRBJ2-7	CASSLWSGTLEQYF	TGTGCCAGCAGTTTATGGAGCGGGACTCTCGAGCAGTACTTC
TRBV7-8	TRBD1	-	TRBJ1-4	CASSAGTGYEKLFF	TGTGCCAGCAGCGCCGGGACAGGGTATGAAAAACTGTTTTTT
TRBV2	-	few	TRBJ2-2	CASSRTYPNTGELFF	TGTGCCAGCAGCCGGACATACCCGAACACCGGGGAGCTGTTTTTT
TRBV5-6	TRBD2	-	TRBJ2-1	CASSLRGGLYNEQFF	TGTGCCAGCAGCTTGCGGGGGGGACTTTACAATGAGCAGTTCTTC
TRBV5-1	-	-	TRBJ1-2	CASSLGQYGYTF	TGCGCCAGCAGCTTGGGACAGTATGGCTACACCTTC
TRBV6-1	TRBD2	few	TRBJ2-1	CASSDPLAGGTYNEQFF	TGTGCCAGCAGTGACCCCCTAGCGGGAGGAACCTACAATGAGCAGTTCTTC
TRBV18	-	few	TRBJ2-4	CASSLVGAGAKNIQYF	TGTGCCAGCTCACTTGTGGGCGCGGGAGCCAAAAACATTCAGTACTTC
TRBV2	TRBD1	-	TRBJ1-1	CASRQGAAEAFF	TGTGCCAGCAGACAGGGGGCGGCTGAAGCTTTCTTT
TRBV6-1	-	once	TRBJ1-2	CASGQGPNYGYTF	TGTGCCAGCGGCCAGGGACCGAACTATGGCTACACCTTC
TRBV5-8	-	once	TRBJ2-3	CASSLARSTDTQYF	TGTGCCAGCAGCTTGGCTCGGAGCACAGATACGCAGTATTTT
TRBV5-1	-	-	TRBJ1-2	CASSSGLQSSYGYTF	TGCGCCAGCAGCTCGGGACTTCAGAGCTCCTATGGCTACACCTTC